The 5 T cell receptor beta chains reported below all come from one sample, sequenced in a study of regulatory T cells in long-lasting Graves disease. The sample's time point: persistent/refractory GD, antithyroid drugs over 5 years with positive TRAb. Making the TCR library involved RNA that had been extracted from PBMCs. Researchers made TCR beta libraries by using iRepertoire HTBI primers and running Arm-PCR on CDR3 regions. One entry per CDR3 protein results from TCRdb running MiXCR on the multiplex PCR reads. The profile shows about 450,000 distinct CDR3 sequences, roughly a quarter of them singletons. Sample: peripheral blood mononuclear cells (PBMCs), taken when the disease was refractory, from a patient treated with antithyroid drugs. The source of these receptors is a female donor with Graves disease.

This clonotype was counted a few times. A much larger clone lies a single base off, so this may be a read error. This sequence joins TRBV2 and TRBJ2-7; TRBD2 matches at 10 bases. V was pared by 6 bases and J by 4 bases, with 9 bases of the junction left unmatched. The CDR3 is 15 residues long. Germline-derived CDR1 and CDR2 are SNHLY and FYNNEI. Here the CDR3 reads CASRELAGDMYEQYF. CDR3 nucleotides: TGTGCCAGCAGGGAGCTAGCGGGAGACATGTACGAGCAGTACTTC.

This clonotype has just a few counts. The chain links TRBV10-3 to TRBJ2-7; perhaps TRBD1 as D (6 bases). Trimming cost V 4 bases and J 0 bases, with 13 bases left between them. The CDR3 consists of 15 residues. Germline CDR1 and CDR2: ENHRY and SYGVKD. CDR3 sequence reads: CAISVLQGSSYEQYF. The CDR3 DNA sequence: TGTGCCATCAGTGTACTCCAGGGGAGCTCCTACGAGCAGTACTTC.

This clonotype was seen more than once but under ten times. This chain links TRBV6-5 with TRBJ1-4; TRBD1 aligns across 7 bases. Germline assignment: CDR1 MNHEY and CDR2 SVGAGI. V shed 3 bases, J shed 9 bases, and the junction held 7 bases outside the gene matches. The CDR3 extends over 14 amino acids. As DNA, the CDR3 is TGTGCCAGCAGTTATTCAGACAGGGTTAAAAAACTGTTTTTT. It translates to CASSYSDRVKKLFF.

The chain employs TRBV20-1 and TRBJ2-2; D might be TRBD2 (6 bases). V was pared by 5 bases and J by 4 bases, with 14 bases between. Per germline, CDR1 DFQATT and CDR2 SNEGSKA (reference sequence). CDR3 length: 14 residues. The CDR3 DNA reads as TGCAGTGCTCCCGCGACTAGTGGCACCGGGGAGCTGTTTTTT. Encoded protein: CSAPATSGTGELFF.

At least ten counts were recorded for this clonotype. J is TRBJ2-7 and V is TRBV18, with TRBD1 matching over 7 bases. The germline V gene encodes CDR1 KGHSH and CDR2 LQKENI. V gave up 1 base and J gave up 10 bases; unmatched junction bases: 1. The CDR3 spans 11 residues. This CDR3 is CASSPQGAQYF. The DNA of the CDR3 is TGTGCCAGCTCACCACAGGGGGCTCAGTACTTC.